The 27 T cell receptor beta chains below come from one sample, sequenced in a study of Ad26.COV2.S vaccination and SARS-CoV-2 variants. Method: immunoSEQ multiplex PCR; TCRdb's copy keeps in-frame clones and lacks some. The sample lists about 350,000 clones, approximately 81% occurring once. Treatment described: 15 to 20 received Ad26.COV2.S at low or high dose, single or two shots; 5 received placebo; per-sample allocation not given. Sampling took place 63 days after the first vaccine or placebo injection. Material: peripheral blood, obtained in a trial of Ad26.COV2.S vaccine versus placebo. All receptors come from a person aged 18-60 years who received the Ad26.COV2.S COVID-19 vaccine or a placebo.

The chain uses TRBV6-1 and TRBJ2-7, with 10 bases that match TRBD2. CDR3 length equals 16 residues. Trimming removed 1 base from V and 3 bases from J; junction bases left unmatched: 6. The germline gives CDR1 MNHNS, CDR2 SASEGT. The CDR3, as DNA: TGTGCCAGCAGTGAAGTAAGACTAGCGGGCCACTACGAGCAGTACTTC. Translated: CASSEVRLAGHYEQYF.

The rearrangement uses TRBV7-2 and TRBJ2-1; TRBD1 matches at 9 bases. Trimming removed 6 bases from V and 4 bases from J; junction bases left unmatched: 10. The CDR3 has 16 amino acids. CDR1 and CDR2 from the germline V gene are SGHTA and FQGNSA. CDR3 in amino acids: CASSNTGTGTYNEQFF. Here the CDR3 DNA reads TGTGCCAGCAGTAACACCGGGACAGGGACATACAATGAGCAGTTCTTC.

The V and J genes are TRBV24-1 and TRBJ2-7; D is unclear. Germline values: CDR1 KGHDR, CDR2 SFDVKD. There are 13 residues in the CDR3. Trimming took off 0 bases at V and 4 bases at J, with 6 bases between the two ends. The CDR3 region has the DNA TGTGCCACCAGTGATTTGAAAGAATACGAGCAGTACTTC. Translating it yields CATSDLKEYEQYF.

The V and J genes are TRBV3-1 (or the pseudogene TRBV3-2) and TRBJ2-7; 9 bases align to TRBD1. CDR1 is LGHDT and CDR2 is YNNKEL in the germline V gene (reference sequence). The V gene end was trimmed by 4 bases and the J gene end by 5 bases; junction bases not matched to a gene: 6. The CDR3 extends over 14 amino acids. The CDR3 reads CASSPGQGRNEQYF. DNA for the CDR3: TGTGCCAGCAGCCCGGGACAGGGCAGGAACGAGCAGTACTTC.

The chain links TRBV6-4 to TRBJ2-5; D remains unclear. Trimming stripped 3 bases from V and 4 bases from J, with 9 bases between. The CDR3 has 13 amino acids. The V gene's germline CDR1 is MRHNA and CDR2 SNTAGT. CDR3 sequence reads: CASSEGWGETQYF. The CDR3 bases are TGTGCCAGCAGTGAGGGGTGGGGAGAGACCCAGTACTTC.

The gene calls are TRBV11-3 and TRBJ2-1; TRBD2 agrees at 8 bases. Germline values: CDR1 SGHNT, CDR2 YENEEA. The V and J ends lost 4 bases and 6 bases, in that order; junction bases with no gene match: 8. CDR3 length: 15 residues. CDR3 coding DNA: TGTGCCAGCAGCTCCCCAGCGGGGGCGGGCAATGAGCAGTTCTTC. Translating it yields CASSSPAGAGNEQFF.

The CDR3 bases are TGTGCCAGCAGCTTCCAGCATCAGCCCCAGCATTTT. As protein: CASSFQHQPQHF. This chain links TRBV5-6 with TRBJ1-5, with unresolved D. Trimming removed 2 bases at V and 5 bases at J, with 5 bases between. Looked up from germline, CDR1 is SGHDT and CDR2 is YYEEEE. The CDR3 is made up of 12 amino acids.

This chain joins TRBV30 and TRBJ2-7; TRBD1 agrees at 7 bases. CDR1 is GTSNPN, CDR2 SVGIG, per germline (reference sequence). V gave up 4 bases and J gave up 4 bases; unmatched junction bases: 1. The CDR3 loop spans 11 amino acids. DNA for the CDR3: TGTGCCTGGATACAGGGGTACGAGCAGTACTTC. Its protein product is CAWIQGYEQYF.

CDR3 sequence: CAWSSDRGHVSPLHF. CDR3 nucleotide sequence: TGTGCCTGGAGTTCAGACAGGGGCCATGTTTCACCCCTCCACTTT. The chain links TRBV30 to TRBJ1-6; 8 nucleotides match TRBD1. Germline CDR1 reads GTSNPN; CDR2 reads SVGIG (reference sequence). The CDR3 is 15 amino acids. The trim removed 2 bases at V and 9 bases at J, leaving 9 bases unmatched.

The chain recombines TRBV27 with TRBJ1-2; no clear D gene. Trimming took off 5 bases at V and 2 bases at J, with 15 bases between the two ends. The CDR3 runs to 15 residues. Germline V lookup: CDR1 MNHEY, CDR2 SMNVEV (reference sequence). The CDR3 bases are TGTGCCAGCAGTCCTCGTGGAGGGCTGAACTATGGCTACACCTTC. This sequence encodes CASSPRGGLNYGYTF.

This clone was detected only a few times. The sample holds other DNA sequences that translate to the same CDR3. This chain connects TRBV7-9 to TRBJ1-1, with unresolved D. The V gene lost 4 bases and the J gene lost 0 bases, with 9 bases spanning the gap. The CDR3 extends over 14 amino acids. Germline lookup yields CDR1 SEHNR and CDR2 FQNEAQ (reference sequence). Written as DNA, the CDR3 is TGTGCCAGCAGCTCCCGGACGGTGAACACTGAAGCTTTCTTT. Its translation: CASSSRTVNTEAFF.

This clone was observed at least ten times. The rearrangement uses TRBV15 and TRBJ1-1; 11 bases are shared with TRBD1. Germline loops: CDR1 LNHNV, CDR2 YYDKDF (reference sequence). V dropped 7 bases and J dropped 5; count of bases not matched to a gene: 18. The CDR3 contains 18 residues. The CDR3 DNA follows: TGTGCCACCACCAACCCTCGGGACAGGGGGAATTTGAGGACTGAAGCTTTCTTT. As protein: CATTNPRDRGNLRTEAFF. Supplemented by reference TRBV15 and TRBJ1-1, the full variable domain reads DAMVIQNPRYQVTQFGKPVTLSCSQTLNHNVMYWYQQKSSQAPKLLFHYYDKDFNNEADTPDNFQSRRPNTSFCFLDIRSPGLGDTAMYLCATTNPRDRGNLRTEAFFGQGTRLTVV.

Here the CDR3 reads CASSTGLVDTDTQYF. The CDR3 DNA reads TGTGCCAGCTCAACCGGACTAGTTGACACAGATACGCAGTATTTT. The genes are TRBV18 and TRBJ2-3, with TRBD2 matching 7 bases. With 5 bases clipped from V and 2 bases from J, the junction kept 7 bases outside the gene matches. The V gene's germline CDR1 is KGHSH and CDR2 LQKENI. The length of the CDR3 is 15 residues.

Details on this clone: Other DNA sequences of this sample code for an identical CDR3. The rearrangement links TRBV7-9 to TRBJ2-7, with TRBD1 matching over 7 bases. The junction had 3 bases not matched to a gene; V was cut back by 1 base and J by 3 bases. Germline lookup yields CDR1 SEHNR and CDR2 FQNEAQ (reference sequence). The CDR3 consists of 14 residues. The CDR3 protein is CASSLGQGFYEQYF. The CDR3, as DNA: TGTGCCAGCAGCTTAGGACAGGGATTCTACGAGCAGTACTTC. The variable domain in full, with the rest retrieved from reference TRBV7-9 and TRBJ2-7, is DTGVSQNPRHKITKRGQNVTFRCDPISEHNRLYWYRQTLGQGPEFLTYFQNEAQLEKSRLLSDRFSAERPKGSFSTLEIQRTEQGDSAMYLCASSLGQGFYEQYFGPGTRLTVT.

This chain joins TRBV2 and TRBJ1-5, with D tentatively TRBD1 (5 bases). Germline assignment: CDR1 SNHLY and CDR2 FYNNEI. The CDR3 loop spans 15 amino acids. The ends were cut back, 4 bases at V and 6 bases at J, with 16 bases in the middle. This chain's CDR3 is CASSGRQGLGQPQHF. As DNA, the CDR3 is TGTGCCAGCAGTGGCCGGCAGGGTTTGGGTCAGCCCCAGCATTTT.

The chain carries TRBV4-3 and TRBJ1-2; D is possibly TRBD1 (6 bases). V was clipped by 4 bases and J by 7 bases, with 19 bases between them. Germline CDR1 is LGHNA and CDR2 is YSLEER. The CDR3 spans 15 residues. CDR3 sequence: CASSLNREAVFGYTF. DNA of the CDR3: TGCGCCAGCAGCCTAAACAGGGAAGCTGTCTTTGGCTACACCTTC.

The chain recombines TRBV4-2 with TRBJ1-2, with 7 bases fitting TRBD1. The CDR3 has 15 amino acids. The germline V gene has CDR1 LGHNA and CDR2 YNFKEQ. Losses at the gene ends were 5 bases for V and 4 bases for J; bases not matched to a gene: 10. The CDR3 DNA reads as TGTGCCAGCAGCTATGGGACAGCGGGGGTCTATGGCTACACCTTC. Translating it yields CASSYGTAGVYGYTF.

V and J are TRBV30 and TRBJ1-1, with a possible D match to TRBD1 (6 bases). There are 14 residues in the CDR3. V was pared by 4 bases and J by 1 base, with 13 bases between. The germline CDR1 and CDR2 sequences are GTSNPN and SVGIG (reference sequence). CDR3 coding DNA: TGTGCCTGGAAGCGACAGGCAACGAACACTGAAGCTTTCTTT. Protein product: CAWKRQATNTEAFF.

This sequence joins TRBV27 and TRBJ2-7; D might be TRBD1 (6 bases). V lost 9 bases to trimming and J lost 2 bases, with 17 bases between them. This CDR3 comprises 14 residues. Germline CDR1 and CDR2: MNHEY and SMNVEV (reference sequence). CDR3 in amino acids: CASKSQGLTYEQYF. The CDR3 bases are TGTGCCAGTAAGTCCCAGGGGTTAACCTACGAGCAGTACTTC.

Turning to this clone: The junction and the germline gene differ at one end; a read error may be behind it. The chain has TRBV6-2 or TRBV6-3 and TRBJ2-7, with 10 bases lining up with TRBD2. The CDR3 extends over 18 amino acids. CDR1 MNHEY and CDR2 SVGEGT come from the germline V gene. The CDR3 is CASSHGLAEPLPSHEQYF. CDR3 bases: TGTGCCAGCAGCCACGGACTAGCGGAACCCCTCCCCTCCCACGAGCAGTACTTC.

This chain connects TRBV11-2 to TRBJ2-1; D is possibly TRBD1 (8 bases). Trimming shortened V by 5 bases and J by 1 base, and 15 bases separated the two germline ends. This CDR3 spans 16 amino acids. CDR1 and CDR2 from the germline V gene are SGHAT and FQNNGV. The CDR3 spells CASSRGQGGSYNEQFF. CDR3 sequence (DNA): TGTGCCAGCAGCCGCGGACAGGGAGGGTCCTACAATGAGCAGTTCTTC.

The chain combines TRBV7-9 with TRBJ2-7; 7 nucleotides match TRBD1. The CDR3 totals 15 residues. CDR1 and CDR2 from the germline V gene are SEHNR and FQNEAQ (reference sequence). The V and J ends lost 3 bases and 5 bases, in that order; junction bases with no gene match: 10. The CDR3 here is CASSLRTGRGNEQYF. In DNA, the CDR3 is TGTGCCAGCAGCTTGAGGACAGGCCGAGGTAACGAGCAGTACTTC.

The chain carries TRBV12-3 or TRBV12-4 and TRBJ2-2, with a possible D match to TRBD2 (5 bases). This CDR3 has 13 residues. The V and J ends lost 7 bases and 10 bases respectively, with 16 bases between them. The CDR3 region has the DNA TGTGCCAGCACCCAGAGCGGTTCCTTGGAGCTGTTTTTT. This gives the protein CASTQSGSLELFF.

This clone has a handful of counts. J is TRBJ2-5 and V is TRBV5-6; possibly TRBD1 for D (7 bases). The V and J ends lost 2 bases and 4 bases respectively, with 18 bases between them. The CDR3 spans 16 residues. Germline CDR1 reads SGHDT; CDR2 reads YYEEEE. The DNA of the CDR3 is TGTGCCAGCAGCTTAGCTATGAGGCAGGGGGGAGAGACCCAGTACTTC. Amino acids: CASSLAMRQGGETQYF.

This clone was seen only once. The J gene is TRBJ2-4, the V gene TRBV10-1; 9 positions match TRBD1. The CDR3 has 16 amino acids. V lost 8 bases and J lost 6; bases outside the gene matches: 14. Germline V gene data show CDR1 as WNHNN and CDR2 as SYGVQD (reference sequence). CDR3 protein: CASGELQGAVRNIQYF. DNA of the CDR3: TGCGCCAGCGGGGAATTACAGGGGGCGGTTCGAAACATTCAGTACTTC.

This clone was seen only once. The CDR3 DNA follows: TGTGCCAGCAGCTTTCTGGACAACTCCTACGAGCAGTACTTC. Its protein is CASSFLDNSYEQYF. The genes are TRBV11-2 and TRBJ2-7; tentatively, D is TRBD1 (5 bases). Looked up from germline, CDR1 is SGHAT and CDR2 is FQNNGV. CDR3 length equals 14 residues. The V and J ends lost 3 bases and 0 bases respectively, with 9 bases between them.

The V and J genes are TRBV19 and TRBJ1-5; D is uncertain. This CDR3 is 14 amino acids long. Trimming took off 7 bases at V and 4 bases at J, with 14 bases between the two ends. The germline V gene has CDR1 LNHDA and CDR2 SQIVND (reference sequence). CDR3 coding DNA: TGTGCCAGTAAGGGTCCCGGGATAAATCAGCCCCAGCATTTT. Protein sequence: CASKGPGINQPQHF.